This T cell receptor beta chain was captured in a study of blood T cell repertoires in COVID-19. Study at large: The United States, Italy and Spain were the sources of the acute and convalescent COVID-19 samples.

Germline V gene data show CDR1 as SEHNR and CDR2 as FQNEAQ (reference sequence). The CDR3 sequence is 14 residues long. Trimming shortened V by 4 bases and J by 0 bases, and 7 bases separated the two germline ends. Clones were read by immunoSEQ multiplex PCR, and TCRdb kept only the in-frame ones, dropping some. In the table there are around 81,000 clones, around 81% of which are singletons. The V and J genes are TRBV7-9 and TRBJ2-1, with a tentative D call TRBD2 (5 bases). The sequence derives from a man in his fifties or sixties with acute or convalescent COVID-19. The sequenced sample was peripheral blood. The CDR3 spells CASSSTSSYNEQFF. CDR3 DNA sequence: TGTGCCAGCAGCTCTACTAGCTCCTACAATGAGCAGTTCTTC. Looking up the rest from reference TRBV7-9 and TRBJ2-1 gives the full variable domain: DTGVSQNPRHKITKRGQNVTFRCDPISEHNRLYWYRQTLGQGPEFLTYFQNEAQLEKSRLLSDRFSAERPKGSFSTLEIQRTEQGDSAMYLCASSSTSSYNEQFFGPGTRLTVL.